One sample yielded the 12 T cell receptor beta chains listed below, sequenced in a study of shared clonotypes between healthy human individuals. Assay used: immunoSEQ multiplex PCR; TCRdb lists only in-frame clones, some missing. Of roughly 2.2 million clones in the sample, approximately 95% were seen once. Sequencing was carried out using naive CD4+ T cells from PBMCs. The subset was: CD45RA+ positively selected. These receptors all come from a man aged 18 to 30 in good health. Some clones in this sample may be carry-over from other donors' samples.

The CDR3 nucleotides are TGCGCCAGCAGCCAAATTCTACAGGGGTATGGCAATCAGCCCCAGCATTTT. Translating it yields CASSQILQGYGNQPQHF. The chain has TRBV4-1 and TRBJ1-5; the match to TRBD1 covers 7 bases. Germline CDR1 MGHRA, CDR2 YSYEKL. The CDR3 extends over 17 amino acids. The junction had 9 bases not matched to a gene; V was cut back by 2 bases and J by 2 bases.

The chain combines TRBV29-1 with TRBJ1-2, with 9 bases lining up with TRBD1. Germline V gives CDR1 SQVTM, CDR2 ANQGSEA. The CDR3 covers 14 residues. V trimming: 6 bases; J trimming: 8 bases; junction bases outside the gene matches: 13. CDR3 loop: CSVGGTGIYPGYTF. CDR3 bases: TGCAGCGTCGGCGGGACAGGGATTTACCCCGGCTACACCTTC.

The genes are TRBV5-1 and TRBJ1-2; tentatively, D is TRBD1 (6 bases). V shed 6 bases and J shed 3 bases, with 15 bases lying between them. The CDR3 covers 14 residues. CDR1 is SGHRS, CDR2 YFSETQ, per germline. The chain's CDR3 is CASTRGGLDYGYTF. The CDR3 DNA reads TGCGCCAGCACCCGAGGGGGATTGGACTATGGCTACACCTTC.

V and J are TRBV19 and TRBJ1-3; D uncertain. Germline V CDR1 and CDR2: LNHDA, SQIVND (reference sequence). The CDR3 is 13 residues long. The V end lost 5 bases, the J end lost 2 bases, and 7 bases lay between the germline ends. The CDR3 DNA is TGTGCCAGTAGTCCAGAACCTGGAAACACCATATATTTT. Residues: CASSPEPGNTIYF.

This clone was detected once. The chain joins TRBV10-3 to TRBJ2-5; tentatively, D is TRBD2 (5 bases). The germline V gene has CDR1 ENHRY and CDR2 SYGVKD. The CDR3 length is 14 residues. Trimming took 4 bases from V and 7 from J, leaving 16 bases between them. CDR3 sequence (DNA): TGTGCCATCAGTGCAGAGCCGGGTGCGGGGACCCAGTACTTC. Protein product: CAISAEPGAGTQYF.

This chain uses TRBV19 with TRBJ2-7, with D perhaps TRBD2 (6 bases). V lost 4 bases, J lost 5 bases, and 21 bases lay in between. Germline CDR1 is LNHDA and CDR2 is SQIVND (reference sequence). This CDR3 comprises 16 residues. The CDR3 bases are TGTGCCAGTAGTACCTCCTCTAATCGGTGGGGGGACGAGCAGTACTTC. This gives the protein CASSTSSNRWGDEQYF.

J is TRBJ2-3 and V is TRBV5-4, with no clear D. Trimming pared 7 bases from V and 4 bases from J, leaving 19 bases between. Germline CDR1 is SGHNT and CDR2 is YYREEE (reference sequence). The CDR3 sequence is 15 residues long. The CDR3 nucleotides are TGTGCCAGCCGTAACGGCGGAATTGGCGCAGATACGCAGTATTTT. Protein sequence: CASRNGGIGADTQYF.

V and J are TRBV19 and TRBJ1-4; D gene uncertain. Between the trimmed V and J ends, which lost 4 bases and 0 bases, there was a span of 18 bases. CDR3 length: 18 residues. Germline V gives CDR1 LNHDA, CDR2 SQIVND (reference sequence). CDR3 DNA sequence: TGTGCCAGTAGTAGCCAATCACTACCAGGTGCAACTAATGAAAAACTGTTTTTT. Protein: CASSSQSLPGATNEKLFF.

Notes on this clone: Additional DNA sequences in this sample encode the identical CDR3. The chain has TRBV5-1 and TRBJ2-7; D unclear. V was shortened by 1 base and J by 2 bases, with 7 bases between the two germline ends. Germline CDR1 SGHRS, CDR2 YFSETQ. The CDR3 consists of 13 residues. This chain's CDR3 is CASSLTGAYEQYF. The CDR3 coding sequence is TGCGCCAGCAGCTTGACTGGGGCCTACGAGCAGTACTTC.

The V gene is TRBV19, the J gene TRBJ1-1; 9 bases align to TRBD1. The CDR3 is made up of 15 amino acids. Germline V gives CDR1 LNHDA, CDR2 SQIVND (reference sequence). J gave up 3 bases and V 5 bases, and 7 bases lay outside the gene matches. The CDR3: CASSLQGAWDTEAFF. Written as DNA, the CDR3 is TGTGCCAGTAGTCTACAGGGGGCTTGGGACACTGAAGCTTTCTTT.

The CDR3 nucleotides are TGTGCCACCAGCAGAAGGGCGGGACAGGGCAATCAGCCCCAGCATTTT. It encodes CATSRRAGQGNQPQHF. The V and J genes are TRBV15 and TRBJ1-5; 8 nucleotides line up with TRBD1. This CDR3 comprises 16 residues. Germline CDR1 LNHNV, CDR2 YYDKDF (reference sequence). V trimming: 2 bases; J trimming: 2 bases; junction bases outside the gene matches: 5.

The J gene is TRBJ2-1, the V gene TRBV30, with 13 bases aligning to TRBD2. The CDR3 runs 14 residues. V shed 7 bases and J 7 bases; nucleotides not matched to a gene: 7. Germline CDR1 is GTSNPN and CDR2 is SVGIG (reference sequence). The CDR3 reads CAFRLAGGRNEQFF. The CDR3 DNA reads TGTGCCTTCCGACTAGCGGGAGGTCGGAATGAGCAGTTCTTC. The full variable domain, completed using reference TRBV30 and TRBJ2-1, is SQTIHQWPATLVQPVGSPLSLECTVEGTSNPNLYWYRQAAGRGLQLLFYSVGIGQISSEVPQNLSASRPQDRQFILSSKKLLLSDSGFYLCAFRLAGGRNEQFFGPGTRLTVL.